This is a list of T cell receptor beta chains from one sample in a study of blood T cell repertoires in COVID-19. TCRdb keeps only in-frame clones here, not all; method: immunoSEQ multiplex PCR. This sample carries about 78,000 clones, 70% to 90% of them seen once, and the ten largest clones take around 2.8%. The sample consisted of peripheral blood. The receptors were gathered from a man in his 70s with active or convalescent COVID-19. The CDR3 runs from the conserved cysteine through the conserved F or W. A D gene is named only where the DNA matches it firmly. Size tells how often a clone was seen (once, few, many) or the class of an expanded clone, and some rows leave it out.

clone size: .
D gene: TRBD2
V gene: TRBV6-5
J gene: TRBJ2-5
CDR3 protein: CASRYGLAGDRWTQYF
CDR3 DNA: TGTGCCAGCAGATACGGACTAGCGGGGGACCGGTGGACCCAGTACTTC

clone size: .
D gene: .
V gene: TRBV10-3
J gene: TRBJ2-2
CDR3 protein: CAIRGQMNTGELFF
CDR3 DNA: TGTGCCATCAGAGGACAGATGAACACCGGGGAGCTGTTTTTT

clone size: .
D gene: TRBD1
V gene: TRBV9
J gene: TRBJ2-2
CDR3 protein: CASSVGDRAVGELFF
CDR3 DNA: TGTGCCAGCAGCGTAGGGGACAGGGCGGTCGGGGAGCTGTTTTTT

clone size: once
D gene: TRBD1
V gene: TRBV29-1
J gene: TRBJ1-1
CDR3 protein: CSVLLTGMNTEAFF
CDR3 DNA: TGCAGCGTTTTATTGACAGGGATGAACACTGAAGCTTTCTTT

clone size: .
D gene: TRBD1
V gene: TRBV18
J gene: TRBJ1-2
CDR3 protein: CASSQSGGTQNYGYTF
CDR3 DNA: TGTGCCAGCTCACAGTCAGGGGGCACCCAAAACTATGGCTACACCTTC

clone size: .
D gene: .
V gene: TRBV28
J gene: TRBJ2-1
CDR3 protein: CASSTPGRGAYNEQFF
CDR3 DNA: TGTGCCAGCAGTACTCCCGGGAGAGGGGCCTACAATGAGCAGTTCTTC

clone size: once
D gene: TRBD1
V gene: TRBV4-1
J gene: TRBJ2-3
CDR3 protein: CASSTGVSTDTQYF
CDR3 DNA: TGCGCCAGCAGCACAGGGGTAAGCACAGATACGCAGTATTTT

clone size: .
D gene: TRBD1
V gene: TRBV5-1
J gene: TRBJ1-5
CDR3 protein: CASSLGGQGGNQPQHF
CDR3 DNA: TGCGCCAGCAGCCTCGGCGGACAGGGTGGCAATCAGCCCCAGCATTTT

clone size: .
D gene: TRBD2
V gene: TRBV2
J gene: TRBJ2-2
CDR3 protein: CASKSSGNTGELFF
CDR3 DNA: TGTGCCAGCAAGTCTAGCGGAAACACCGGGGAGCTGTTTTTT

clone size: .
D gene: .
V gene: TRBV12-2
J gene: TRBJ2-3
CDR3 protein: CASRFLGTSGAGYTDTQYF
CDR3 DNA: TGTGCAAGTCGCTTTCTGGGGACTAGCGGAGCCGGTTACACAGATACGCAGTATTTT

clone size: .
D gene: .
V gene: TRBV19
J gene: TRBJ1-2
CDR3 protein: CASSPGDPGYGYTF
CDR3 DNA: TGTGCCAGTAGCCCAGGGGATCCCGGCTATGGCTACACCTTC

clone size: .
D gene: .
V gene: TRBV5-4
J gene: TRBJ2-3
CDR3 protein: CASSLYEGDTQYF
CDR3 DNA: TGTGCCAGCAGCTTGTATGAGGGAGATACGCAGTATTTT

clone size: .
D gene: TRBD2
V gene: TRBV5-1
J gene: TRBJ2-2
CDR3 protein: CASSPTTSGGTGELFF
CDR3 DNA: TGCGCCAGCAGCCCTACGACTAGCGGGGGCACCGGGGAGCTGTTTTTT

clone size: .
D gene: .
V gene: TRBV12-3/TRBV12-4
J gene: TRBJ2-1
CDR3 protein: CASTLGLGHEQFF
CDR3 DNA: TGTGCCAGCACCCTGGGGCTTGGACATGAGCAGTTCTTC

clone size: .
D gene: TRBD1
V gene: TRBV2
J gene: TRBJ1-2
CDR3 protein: CASSGRGAGTGHYGYTF
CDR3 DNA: TGTGCCAGCAGTGGTCGGGGGGCCGGGACAGGGCATTATGGCTACACCTTC

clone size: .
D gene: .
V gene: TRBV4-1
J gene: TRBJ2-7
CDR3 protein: CASSQGGQPWGYEQYF
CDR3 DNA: TGCGCCAGCAGTCAAGGCGGACAGCCTTGGGGATACGAGCAGTACTTC

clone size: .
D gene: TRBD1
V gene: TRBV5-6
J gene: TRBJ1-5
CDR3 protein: CASSARGVSNQPQHF
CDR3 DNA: TGTGCCAGCAGCGCCAGGGGGGTGAGCAATCAGCCCCAGCATTTT

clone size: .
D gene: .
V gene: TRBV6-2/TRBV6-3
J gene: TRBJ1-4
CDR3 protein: CASSYGQHNEKLFF
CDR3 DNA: TGTGCCAGCAGTTACGGGCAGCATAATGAAAAACTGTTTTTT

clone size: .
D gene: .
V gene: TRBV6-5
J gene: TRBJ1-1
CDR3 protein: CASSLITETEAFF
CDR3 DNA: TGTGCCAGCAGTTTGATAACCGAGACTGAAGCTTTCTTT

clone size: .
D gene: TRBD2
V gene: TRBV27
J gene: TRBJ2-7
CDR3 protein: CASSLVGRGGFSEQYF
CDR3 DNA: TGTGCCAGCAGTTTAGTAGGGCGGGGGGGCTTCTCCGAGCAGTACTTC

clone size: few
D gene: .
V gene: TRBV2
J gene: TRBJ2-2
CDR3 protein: CASRVTVTGELFF
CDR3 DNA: TGTGCCAGCAGGGTGACAGTCACCGGGGAGCTGTTTTTT

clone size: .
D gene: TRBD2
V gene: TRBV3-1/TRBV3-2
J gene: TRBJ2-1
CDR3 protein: CASSQMAGVRSEQFF
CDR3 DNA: TGTGCCAGCAGCCAAATGGCGGGAGTCAGATCTGAGCAGTTCTTC

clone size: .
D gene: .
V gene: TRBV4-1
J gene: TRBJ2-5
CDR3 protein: CASSQEQGGAAQYF
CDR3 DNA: TGCGCCAGCAGCCAAGAACAGGGGGGGGCGGCCCAGTACTTC

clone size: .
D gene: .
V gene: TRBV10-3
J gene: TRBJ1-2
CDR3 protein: CAISESQVGDYGYTF
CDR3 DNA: TGTGCCATCAGTGAGTCTCAAGTCGGAGACTATGGCTACACCTTC

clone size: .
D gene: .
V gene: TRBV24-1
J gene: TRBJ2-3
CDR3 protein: CATSIFSDGTDTQYF
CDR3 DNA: TGTGCCACCAGTATTTTTAGCGATGGCACAGATACGCAGTATTTT

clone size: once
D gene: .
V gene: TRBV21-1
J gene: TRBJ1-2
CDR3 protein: CASSHREQINYGYTF
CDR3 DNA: TGTGCCAGCAGCCACAGGGAACAGATTAACTATGGCTACACCTTC

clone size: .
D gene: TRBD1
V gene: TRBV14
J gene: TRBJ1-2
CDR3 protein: CASKFDRGLSNYGYTF
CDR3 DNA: TGTGCCAGTAAATTTGACAGGGGGCTCTCTAACTATGGCTACACCTTC

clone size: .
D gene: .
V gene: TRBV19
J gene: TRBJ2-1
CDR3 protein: CASSMRVNEQFF
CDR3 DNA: TGTGCCAGTAGTATGAGGGTCAATGAGCAGTTCTTC

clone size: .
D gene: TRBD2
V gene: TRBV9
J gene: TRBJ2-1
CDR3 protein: CASSGAGVVSEQFF
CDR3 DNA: TGTGCCAGCAGCGGGGCGGGAGTAGTAAGTGAGCAGTTCTTC